The source of this T cell receptor (beta chain) is a study of CD4 T cells in relation to SARS-CoV-2 and coronaviruses. On the study more broadly: After approximately 10 days of antigen culture, PBMC TCR beta CDR3s were sequenced. No peptide or an HIV-1 Nef peptide pool served as negative control. The HLA restriction of the shared crossreactive spike epitopes was mapped.

Profiling relied on immunoSEQ multiplex PCR, and the TCRdb table lists in-frame clones only, not all of them. The sample lists around 11,000 clones, about 79% occurring once. The unexposed donors gave CD4+ T cells in about 2010-2019, prior to COVID-19. Isolation of CD4+ T cells took place after about 9 days in culture. On days 3 and 7, cultures got half fresh IL-2 medium. A note on this clone: Its antigen is as yet unknown.

CDR3 size: 14 residues. The V and J ends lost 0 bases and 4 bases respectively, with 11 bases between them. Germline assignment: CDR1 SGHRS and CDR2 YFSETQ. J is TRBJ2-7 and V is TRBV5-1; D possibly corresponds to TRBD1 (6 bases). This sequence was found in a human donor in good health. Sequenced material: CD4+ T cells from PBMCs, cultured in vitro. The DNA of the CDR3 is TGCGCCAGCAGCTTGGACAGGGAGCAGTACGAGCAGTACTTC. This translates into CASSLDREQYEQYF.